This T cell receptor (beta chain) was captured by sequencing in a study of vaccination effects on CD4 cells after COVID-19. Study details: Participants each got two BNT162b2 or mRNA-1273 vaccine doses.

General study points: The study got few convalescent patients and did not collect any early post-infection timepoints.

Points on this clone: Antigen: not known.

Germline V gene data show CDR1 as SNHLY and CDR2 as FYNNEI. This CDR3 comprises 15 residues. V was clipped by 3 bases and J by 3 bases; unmatched bases: 5. Assay used: immunoSEQ multiplex PCR; TCRdb lists only in-frame clones, some missing. The sample shows more than 35,000 clones, around two thirds of them seen only once. Antigen-specific CD4+ T cells were expanded (with viral peptide pools) by the ViraFEST assay ahead of sequencing. It was after approximately 11 days of culture that CD4+ T cells were isolated. PCR confirmed that the person was infected with SARS-CoV-2 between March and December 2020. PBMC cultures contained about 2 million cells per well, around 9.7 IU/ml IL-2 and 10 ug/ml peptides.

V gene TRBV2 combines with J gene TRBJ2-5; 9 positions match TRBD2. The sequence derives from a human donor who had a prior SARS-CoV-2 infection. Specimen: CD4+ T cells from PBMCs cultured with HCoV-NL63 spike peptides, collected before COVID-19 vaccination. CDR3 DNA: TGTGCCAGCAGTGATGGTAGCGGGGGAAAAGAGACCCAGTACTTC. Protein product: CASSDGSGGKETQYF.